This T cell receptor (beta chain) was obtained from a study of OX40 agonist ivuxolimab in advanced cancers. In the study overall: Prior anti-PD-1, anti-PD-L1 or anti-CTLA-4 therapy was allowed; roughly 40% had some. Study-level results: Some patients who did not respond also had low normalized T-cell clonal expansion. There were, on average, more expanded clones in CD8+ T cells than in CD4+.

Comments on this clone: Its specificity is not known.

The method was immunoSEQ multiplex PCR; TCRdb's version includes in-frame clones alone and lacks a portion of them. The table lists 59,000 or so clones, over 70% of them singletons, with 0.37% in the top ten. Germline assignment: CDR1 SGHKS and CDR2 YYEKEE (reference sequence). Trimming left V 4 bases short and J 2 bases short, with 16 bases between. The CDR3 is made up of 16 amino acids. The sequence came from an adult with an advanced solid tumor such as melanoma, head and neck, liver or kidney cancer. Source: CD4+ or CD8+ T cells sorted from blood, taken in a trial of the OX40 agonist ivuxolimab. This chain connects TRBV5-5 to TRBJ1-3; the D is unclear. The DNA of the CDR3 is TGTGCCAGCAGCCAAGGACGCCTAAGCCCTGGAAACACCATATATTTT. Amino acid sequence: CASSQGRLSPGNTIYF.